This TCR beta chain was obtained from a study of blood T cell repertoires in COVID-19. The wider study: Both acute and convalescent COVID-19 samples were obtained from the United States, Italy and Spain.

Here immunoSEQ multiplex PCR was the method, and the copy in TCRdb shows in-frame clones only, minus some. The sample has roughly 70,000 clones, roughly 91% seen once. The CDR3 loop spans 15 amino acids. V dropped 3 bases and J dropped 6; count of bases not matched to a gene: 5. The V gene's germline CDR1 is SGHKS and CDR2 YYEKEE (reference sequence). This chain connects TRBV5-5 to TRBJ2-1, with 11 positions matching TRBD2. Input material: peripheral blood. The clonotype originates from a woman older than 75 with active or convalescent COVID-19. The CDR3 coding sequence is TGTGCCAGCAGCTACACTAGCGGGGGCCCCAATGAGCAGTTCTTC. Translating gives CASSYTSGGPNEQFF.